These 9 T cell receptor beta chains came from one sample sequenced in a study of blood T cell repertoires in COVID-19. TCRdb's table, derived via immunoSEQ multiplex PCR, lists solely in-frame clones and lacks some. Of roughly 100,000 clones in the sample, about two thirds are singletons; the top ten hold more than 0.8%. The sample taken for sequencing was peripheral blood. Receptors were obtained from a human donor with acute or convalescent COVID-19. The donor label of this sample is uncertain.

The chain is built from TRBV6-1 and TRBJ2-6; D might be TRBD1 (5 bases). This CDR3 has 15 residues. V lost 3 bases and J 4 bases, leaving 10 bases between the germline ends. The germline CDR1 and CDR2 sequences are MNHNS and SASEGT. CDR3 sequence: CASSDQGYGANVLTF. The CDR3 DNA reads TGTGCCAGCAGTGATCAGGGTTACGGGGCCAACGTCCTGACTTTC.

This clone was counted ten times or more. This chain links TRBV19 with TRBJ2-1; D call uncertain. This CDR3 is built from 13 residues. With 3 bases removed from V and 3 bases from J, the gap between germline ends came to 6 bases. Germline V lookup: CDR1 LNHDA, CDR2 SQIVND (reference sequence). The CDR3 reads CASSIAYYNEQFF. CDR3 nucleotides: TGTGCCAGTAGTATTGCCTACTACAATGAGCAGTTCTTC.

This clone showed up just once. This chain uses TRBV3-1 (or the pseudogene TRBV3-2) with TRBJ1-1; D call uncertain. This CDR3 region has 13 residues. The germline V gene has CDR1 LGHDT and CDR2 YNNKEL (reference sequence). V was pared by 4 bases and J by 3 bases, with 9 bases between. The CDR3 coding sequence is TGTGCCAGCAGCCGGAAAGGAGACACTGAAGCTTTCTTT. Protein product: CASSRKGDTEAFF.

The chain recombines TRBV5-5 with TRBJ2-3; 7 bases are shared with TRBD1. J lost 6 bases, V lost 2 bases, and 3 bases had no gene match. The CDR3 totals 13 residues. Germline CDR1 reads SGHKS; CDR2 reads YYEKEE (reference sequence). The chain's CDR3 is CASSLTGEDTQYF. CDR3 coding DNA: TGTGCCAGCAGCTTAACAGGGGAGGATACGCAGTATTTT.

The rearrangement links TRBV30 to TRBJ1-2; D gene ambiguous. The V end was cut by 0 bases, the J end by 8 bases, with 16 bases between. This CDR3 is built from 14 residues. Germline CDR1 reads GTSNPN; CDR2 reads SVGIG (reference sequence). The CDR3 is CAWSVLRGMGGYTF. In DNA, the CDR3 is TGTGCCTGGAGTGTACTTCGGGGTATGGGCGGCTACACCTTC. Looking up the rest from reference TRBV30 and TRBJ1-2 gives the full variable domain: SQTIHQWPATLVQPVGSPLSLECTVEGTSNPNLYWYRQAAGRGLQLLFYSVGIGQISSEVPQNLSASRPQDRQFILSSKKLLLSDSGFYLCAWSVLRGMGGYTFGSGTRLTVV.

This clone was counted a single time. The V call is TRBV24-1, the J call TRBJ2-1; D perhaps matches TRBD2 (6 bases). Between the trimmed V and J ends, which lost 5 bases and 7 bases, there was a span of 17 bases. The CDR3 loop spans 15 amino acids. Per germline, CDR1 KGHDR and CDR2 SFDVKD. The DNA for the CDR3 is TGTGCCACCAGTGGTGGGGGGACGGGGGAAAATGAGCAGTTCTTC. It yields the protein CATSGGGTGENEQFF.

Here the CDR3 reads CASSSGGLREKLFF. CDR3 coding DNA: TGTGCCAGCAGTTCAGGGGGGCTTCGGGAAAAACTGTTTTTT. The V call is TRBV28, the J call TRBJ1-4; 7 bases match TRBD1. The CDR3 totals 14 residues. The junction had 7 bases not matched to a gene; V was cut back by 4 bases and J by 8 bases. Germline loops: CDR1 MDHEN, CDR2 SYDVKM. The full variable domain, with the rest looked up from reference TRBV28 and TRBJ1-4, is DVKVTQSSRYLVKRTGEKVFLECVQDMDHENMFWYRQDPGLGLRLIYFSYDVKMKEKGDIPEGYSVSREKKERFSLILESASTNQTSMYLCASSSGGLREKLFFGSGTQLSVL.

The CDR3: CASSQERGFTDTQYF. The DNA for the CDR3 is TGTGCCAGCAGCCAAGAACGGGGATTCACAGATACGCAGTATTTT. This sequence joins TRBV14 and TRBJ2-3; the D gene is possibly TRBD2 (5 bases). CDR1 is SGHDN and CDR2 is FVKESK in the germline V gene. The CDR3 runs 15 residues. V lost 0 bases and J lost 2, with 9 bases in between.

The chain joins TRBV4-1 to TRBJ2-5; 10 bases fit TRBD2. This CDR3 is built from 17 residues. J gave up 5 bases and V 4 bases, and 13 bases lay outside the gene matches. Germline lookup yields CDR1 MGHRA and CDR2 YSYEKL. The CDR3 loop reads CASSLSGGIDWRETQYF. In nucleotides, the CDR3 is TGCGCCAGCAGCCTTAGCGGGGGGATTGATTGGCGGGAGACCCAGTACTTC.